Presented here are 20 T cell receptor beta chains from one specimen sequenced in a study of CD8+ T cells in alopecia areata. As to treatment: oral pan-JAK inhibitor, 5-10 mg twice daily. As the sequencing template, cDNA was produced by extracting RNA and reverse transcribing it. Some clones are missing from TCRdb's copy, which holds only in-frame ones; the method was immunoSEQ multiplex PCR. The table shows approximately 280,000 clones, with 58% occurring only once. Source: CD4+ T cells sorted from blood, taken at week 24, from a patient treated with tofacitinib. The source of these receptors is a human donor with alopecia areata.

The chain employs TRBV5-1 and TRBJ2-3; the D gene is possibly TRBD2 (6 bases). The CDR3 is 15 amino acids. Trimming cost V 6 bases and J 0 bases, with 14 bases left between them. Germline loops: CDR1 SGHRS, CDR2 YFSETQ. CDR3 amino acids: CASISGLTSTDTQYF. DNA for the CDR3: TGCGCCAGCATCTCGGGACTTACTAGCACAGATACGCAGTATTTT.

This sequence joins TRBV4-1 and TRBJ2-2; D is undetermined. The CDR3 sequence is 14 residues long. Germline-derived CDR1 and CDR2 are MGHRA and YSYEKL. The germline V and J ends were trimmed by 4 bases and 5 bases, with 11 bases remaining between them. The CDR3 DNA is TGCGCCAGCAGCCTTCCCATAGGGACCGGGGAGCTGTTTTTT. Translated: CASSLPIGTGELFF.

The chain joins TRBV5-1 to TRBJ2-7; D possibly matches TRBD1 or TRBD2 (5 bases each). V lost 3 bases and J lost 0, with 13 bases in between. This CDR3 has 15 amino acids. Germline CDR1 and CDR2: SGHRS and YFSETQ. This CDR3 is CASSSQRGSSYEQYF. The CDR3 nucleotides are TGCGCCAGCAGCTCCCAGAGGGGCAGCTCCTACGAGCAGTACTTC.

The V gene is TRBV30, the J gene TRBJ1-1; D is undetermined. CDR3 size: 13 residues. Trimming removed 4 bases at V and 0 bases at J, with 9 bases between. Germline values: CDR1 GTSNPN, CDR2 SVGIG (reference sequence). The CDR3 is CAWTPTVNTEAFF. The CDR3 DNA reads TGTGCCTGGACTCCGACTGTGAACACTGAAGCTTTCTTT. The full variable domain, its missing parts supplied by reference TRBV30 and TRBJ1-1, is SQTIHQWPATLVQPVGSPLSLECTVEGTSNPNLYWYRQAAGRGLQLLFYSVGIGQISSEVPQNLSASRPQDRQFILSSKKLLLSDSGFYLCAWTPTVNTEAFFGQGTRLTVV.

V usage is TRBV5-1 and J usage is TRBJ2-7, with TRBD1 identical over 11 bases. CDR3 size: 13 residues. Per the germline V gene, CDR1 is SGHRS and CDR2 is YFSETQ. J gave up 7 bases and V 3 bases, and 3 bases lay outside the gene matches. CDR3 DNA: TGCGCCAGCAGCTCCCGGGACAGGGGGGAGCAGTACTTC. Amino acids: CASSSRDRGEQYF.

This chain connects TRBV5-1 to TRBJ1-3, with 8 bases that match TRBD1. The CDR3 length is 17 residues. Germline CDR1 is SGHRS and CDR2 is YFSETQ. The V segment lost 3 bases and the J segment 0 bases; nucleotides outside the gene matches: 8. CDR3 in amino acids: CASSSTGAPFSGNTIYF. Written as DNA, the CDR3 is TGCGCCAGCAGCTCGACAGGGGCCCCATTCTCTGGAAACACCATATATTTT.

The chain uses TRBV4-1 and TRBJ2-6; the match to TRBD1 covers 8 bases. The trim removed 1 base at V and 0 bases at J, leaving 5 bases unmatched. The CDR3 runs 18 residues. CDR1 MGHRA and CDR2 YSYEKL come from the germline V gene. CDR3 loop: CASSQVGTGPSGANVLTF. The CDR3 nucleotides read TGCGCCAGCAGCCAAGTAGGGACAGGCCCCTCTGGGGCCAACGTCCTGACTTTC.

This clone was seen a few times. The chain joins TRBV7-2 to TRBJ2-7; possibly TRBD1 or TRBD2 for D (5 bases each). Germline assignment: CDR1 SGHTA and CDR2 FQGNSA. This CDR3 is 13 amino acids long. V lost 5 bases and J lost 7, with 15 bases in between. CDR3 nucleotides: TGTGCCAGCAGCCGGGACGGGGTAATGGAGCAGTACTTC. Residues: CASSRDGVMEQYF.

The CDR3, as DNA: TGTGCCAGCAGCTCGTCAGGGGAAGCCTATGGCTACACCTTC. Translation gives CASSSSGEAYGYTF. This chain links TRBV7-2 with TRBJ1-2; weak D call: TRBD1 (6 bases). This CDR3 has 14 residues. CDR1 is SGHTA, CDR2 FQGNSA, per germline. Trimming removed 4 bases at V and 4 bases at J, with 13 bases between.

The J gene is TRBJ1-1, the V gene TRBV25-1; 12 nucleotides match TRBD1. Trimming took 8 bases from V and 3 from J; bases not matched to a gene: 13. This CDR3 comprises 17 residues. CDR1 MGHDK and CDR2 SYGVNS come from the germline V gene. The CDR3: CASRDRDRGRWDTEAFF. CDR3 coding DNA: TGTGCCAGCCGAGACCGGGACAGGGGGCGTTGGGACACTGAAGCTTTCTTT.

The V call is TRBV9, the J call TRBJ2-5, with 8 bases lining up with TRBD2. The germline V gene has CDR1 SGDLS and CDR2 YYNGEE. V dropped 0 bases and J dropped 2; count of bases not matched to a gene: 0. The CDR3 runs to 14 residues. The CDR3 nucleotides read TGTGCCAGCAGCGTAGCTAGCGGGCAAGAGACCCAGTACTTC. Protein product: CASSVASGQETQYF. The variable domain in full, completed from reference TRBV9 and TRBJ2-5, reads DSGVTQTPKHLITATGQRVTLRCSPRSGDLSVYWYQQSLDQGLQFLIQYYNGEERAKGNILERFSAQQFPDLHSELNLSSLELGDSALYFCASSVASGQETQYFGPGTRLLVL.

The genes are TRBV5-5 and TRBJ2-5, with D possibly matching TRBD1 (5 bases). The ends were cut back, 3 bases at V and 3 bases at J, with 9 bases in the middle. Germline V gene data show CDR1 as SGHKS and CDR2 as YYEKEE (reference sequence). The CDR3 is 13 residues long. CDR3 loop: CASSSYRKETQYF. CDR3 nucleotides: TGTGCCAGCAGCTCCTACAGGAAAGAGACCCAGTACTTC.

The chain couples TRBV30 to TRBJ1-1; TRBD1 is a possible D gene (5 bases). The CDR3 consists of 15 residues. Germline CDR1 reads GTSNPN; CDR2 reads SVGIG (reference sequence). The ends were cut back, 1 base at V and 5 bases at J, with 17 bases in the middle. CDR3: CAWSGPGRTGTEAFF. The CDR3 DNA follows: TGTGCCTGGAGTGGGCCAGGGAGGACGGGAACTGAAGCTTTCTTT.

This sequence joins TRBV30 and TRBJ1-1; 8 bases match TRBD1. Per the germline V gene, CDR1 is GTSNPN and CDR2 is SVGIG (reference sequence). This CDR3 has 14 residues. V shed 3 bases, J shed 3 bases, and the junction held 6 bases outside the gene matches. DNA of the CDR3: TGTGCCTGGAGGTTCGGACAGGGAGACACTGAAGCTTTCTTT. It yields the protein CAWRFGQGDTEAFF.

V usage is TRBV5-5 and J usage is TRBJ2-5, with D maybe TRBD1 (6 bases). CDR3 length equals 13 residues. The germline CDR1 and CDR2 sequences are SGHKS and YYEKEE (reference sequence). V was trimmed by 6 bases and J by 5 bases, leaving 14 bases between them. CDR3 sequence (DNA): TGTGCCAGCACCAGGACAGCCATGGAGACCCAGTACTTC. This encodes CASTRTAMETQYF.

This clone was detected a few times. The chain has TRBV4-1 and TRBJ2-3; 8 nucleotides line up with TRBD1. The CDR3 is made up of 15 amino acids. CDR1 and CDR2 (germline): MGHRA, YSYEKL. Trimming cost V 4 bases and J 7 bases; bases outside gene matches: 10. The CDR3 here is CASSLRTGSEYTQYF. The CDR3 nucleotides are TGCGCCAGCAGCCTCCGGACAGGGAGTGAGTATACGCAGTATTTT.

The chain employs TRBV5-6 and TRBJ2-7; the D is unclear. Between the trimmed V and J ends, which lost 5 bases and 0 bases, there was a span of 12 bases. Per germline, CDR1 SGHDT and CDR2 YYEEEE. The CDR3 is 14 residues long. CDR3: CASRSRRSSYEQYF. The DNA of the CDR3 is TGTGCCAGCAGGTCCAGGCGCAGCTCCTACGAGCAGTACTTC.

The CDR3 DNA reads TGTGCCAGCAGTTTTCTGCGGGAGACCCAGTACTTC. This gives the protein CASSFLRETQYF. The rearrangement uses TRBV28 and TRBJ2-5; D gene ambiguous. This CDR3 has 12 amino acids. Germline loops: CDR1 MDHEN, CDR2 SYDVKM. V lost 3 bases and J 5 bases, leaving 7 bases between the germline ends.

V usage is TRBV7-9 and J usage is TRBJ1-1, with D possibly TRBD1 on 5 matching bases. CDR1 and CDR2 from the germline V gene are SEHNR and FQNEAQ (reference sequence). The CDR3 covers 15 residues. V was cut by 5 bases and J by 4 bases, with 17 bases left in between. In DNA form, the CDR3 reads TGTGCCAGCAGCCCGACTAAGGGGATTGGCACTGAAGCTTTCTTT. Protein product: CASSPTKGIGTEAFF.

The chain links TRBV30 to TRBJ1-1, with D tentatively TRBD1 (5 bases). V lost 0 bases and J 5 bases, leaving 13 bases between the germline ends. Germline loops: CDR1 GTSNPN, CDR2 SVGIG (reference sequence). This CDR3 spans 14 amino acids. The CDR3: CAWSVAGGGTEAFF. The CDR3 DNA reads TGTGCCTGGAGTGTGGCCGGGGGAGGGACTGAAGCTTTCTTT.